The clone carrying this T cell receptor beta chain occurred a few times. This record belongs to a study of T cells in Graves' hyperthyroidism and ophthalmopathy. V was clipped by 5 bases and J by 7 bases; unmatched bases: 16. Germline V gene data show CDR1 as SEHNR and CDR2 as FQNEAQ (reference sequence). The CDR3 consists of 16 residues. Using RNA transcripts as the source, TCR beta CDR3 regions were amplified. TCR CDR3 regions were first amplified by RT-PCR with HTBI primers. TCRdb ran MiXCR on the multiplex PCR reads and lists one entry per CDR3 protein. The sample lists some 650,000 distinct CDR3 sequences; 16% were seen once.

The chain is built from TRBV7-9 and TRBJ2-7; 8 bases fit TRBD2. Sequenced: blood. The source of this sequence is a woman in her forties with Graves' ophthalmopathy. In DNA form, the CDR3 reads TGTGCCAGCAGCCCCGGAGGTGAAGCGGGAGCCGCAGAGCAGTACTTC. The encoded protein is CASSPGGEAGAAEQYF. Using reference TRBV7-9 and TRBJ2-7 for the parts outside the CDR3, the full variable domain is DTGVSQNPRHKITKRGQNVTFRCDPISEHNRLYWYRQTLGQGPEFLTYFQNEAQLEKSRLLSDRFSAERPKGSFSTLEIQRTEQGDSAMYLCASSPGGEAGAAEQYFGPGTRLTVT.